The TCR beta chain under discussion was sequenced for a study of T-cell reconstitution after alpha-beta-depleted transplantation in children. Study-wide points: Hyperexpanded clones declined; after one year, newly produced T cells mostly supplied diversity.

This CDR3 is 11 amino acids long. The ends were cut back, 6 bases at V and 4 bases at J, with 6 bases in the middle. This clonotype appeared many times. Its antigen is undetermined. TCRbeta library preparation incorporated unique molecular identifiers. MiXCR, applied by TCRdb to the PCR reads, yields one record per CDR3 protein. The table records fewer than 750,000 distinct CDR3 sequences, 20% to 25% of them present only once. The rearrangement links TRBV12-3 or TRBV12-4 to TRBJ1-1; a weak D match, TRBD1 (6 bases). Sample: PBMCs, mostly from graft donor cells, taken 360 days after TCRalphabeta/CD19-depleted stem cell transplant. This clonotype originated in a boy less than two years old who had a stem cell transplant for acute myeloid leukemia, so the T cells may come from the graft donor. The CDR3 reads CASRDSTEAFF. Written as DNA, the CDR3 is TGTGCCAGCAGGGACAGCACTGAAGCTTTCTTT.